A single sample is the source of the 22 T cell receptor beta chains below, sequenced in a study of beta chain features in type 1 diabetes. Regarding the study as a whole: Shorter TCRB CDR3s, moderately but significantly so, marked every one of the four CD4+ subsets in Type 1 diabetes patients.

cDNA synthesis used the whole RNA isolate, giving expressed TCRB sequences. The table came from immunoSEQ multiplex PCR; TCRdb's copy has only in-frame clones and leaves some out. The table includes about 170,000 clones, roughly 8% detected once. These receptors' antigens are unknown. Sequenced sample: central memory CD4+ T cells from blood. These receptors were obtained from a man aged 18 to 30 with type 1 diabetes.

The rearrangement uses TRBV5-6 and TRBJ2-1, with 9 bases identical to TRBD2. V shed 0 bases, J shed 7 bases, and the junction held 14 bases outside the gene matches. The germline V gene has CDR1 SGHDT and CDR2 YYEEEE. The CDR3 sequence is 18 residues long. Here the CDR3 DNA reads TGTGCCAGCAGCTTGGGAGCGGGGGGTCCCCCAAGGAGGAATGAGCAGTTCTTC. Translation gives CASSLGAGGPPRRNEQFF.

This clone was counted a few times. The J gene is TRBJ2-2, the V gene TRBV4-1; 9 bases fit TRBD2. The CDR3 length is 17 residues. The V gene's germline CDR1 is MGHRA and CDR2 YSYEKL. V lost 1 base, J lost 6 bases, and 9 bases stayed unmatched. CDR3 in amino acids: CASSQVDMGLASGELFF. The CDR3 bases are TGCGCCAGCAGCCAAGTTGATATGGGACTAGCCTCCGGGGAGCTGTTTTTT.

This chain uses TRBV7-2 with TRBJ2-5; 8 bases line up with TRBD2. The V segment lost 1 base and the J segment 4 bases; nucleotides outside the gene matches: 5. There are 15 residues in the CDR3. CDR1 and CDR2 (germline): SGHTA, FQGNSA. The CDR3 DNA reads TGTGCCAGCAGCTTAGATAGCGGGGCGGGAGAGACCCAGTACTTC. It specifies CASSLDSGAGETQYF.

This clone was detected many times. The gene calls are TRBV9 and TRBJ2-7; maybe TRBD2 (5 bases). V gave up 4 bases and J gave up 7 bases, with 21 bases separating them. Germline V lookup: CDR1 SGDLS, CDR2 YYNGEE. The CDR3 has 15 amino acids. CDR3 DNA sequence: TGTGCCAGCAGCTGCCGCGGTTGGGGAGTAAGGGAGCAGTACTTC. This translates into CASSCRGWGVREQYF.

The chain couples TRBV15 to TRBJ1-2; D unclear. The CDR3 is made up of 14 amino acids. Germline V gene lookup returns CDR1 LNHNV and CDR2 YYDKDF (reference sequence). V dropped 0 bases and J dropped 8 bases, with 13 bases sitting between them. This CDR3 is CATSRDRSGGGYTF. The CDR3 DNA follows: TGTGCCACCAGCAGAGATAGGTCGGGAGGAGGCTACACCTTC.

The chain has TRBV30 and TRBJ2-1; 9 bases match TRBD1. From germline, CDR1 is GTSNPN and CDR2 SVGIG (reference sequence). V lost 3 bases and J lost 7; bases outside the gene matches: 4. The CDR3 sequence is 13 residues long. CDR3 residues: CAWSRGQGNEQFF. The CDR3 DNA sequence: TGTGCCTGGAGCCGAGGACAGGGGAATGAGCAGTTCTTC. Complete variable domain (other parts from reference TRBV30 and TRBJ2-1): SQTIHQWPATLVQPVGSPLSLECTVEGTSNPNLYWYRQAAGRGLQLLFYSVGIGQISSEVPQNLSASRPQDRQFILSSKKLLLSDSGFYLCAWSRGQGNEQFFGPGTRLTVL.

This clone came up a few times. The chain carries TRBV13 and TRBJ2-3; D is undetermined. This CDR3 is built from 14 residues. Trimming stripped 3 bases from V and 0 bases from J, with 7 bases between. Looked up from germline, CDR1 is PRHDT and CDR2 is FYEKMQ (reference sequence). The CDR3 DNA reads as TGTGCCAGCAGCTTGAGGCCCAGCACAGATACGCAGTATTTT. Amino acids: CASSLRPSTDTQYF.

This chain uses TRBV4-1 with TRBJ2-3; 13 positions match TRBD2. V was clipped by 0 bases and J by 2 bases; unmatched bases: 5. The CDR3 covers 18 residues. The germline V gene encodes CDR1 MGHRA and CDR2 YSYEKL. The CDR3 reads CASSQDEGLAGSTDTQYF. DNA for the CDR3: TGCGCCAGCAGCCAAGATGAGGGACTAGCGGGATCCACAGATACGCAGTATTTT.

In this sample, this clone turned up a few times. The CDR3 DNA reads as TGCAGTGCTAAAACCGGGACTTTAGCTTTCTTT. Translated, it gives CSAKTGTLAFF. The chain uses TRBV20-1 and TRBJ1-1; the D gene is possibly TRBD1 (5 bases). Germline CDR1 is DFQATT and CDR2 is SNEGSKA (reference sequence). The CDR3 extends over 11 amino acids. V lost 4 bases to trimming and J lost 10 bases, with 13 bases between them.

In this sample, this clone turned up a few times. J is TRBJ1-5 and V is TRBV21-1. TRBV21-1 is termed a pseudogene. The CDR3 covers 17 residues. CDR3 loop: CASSKLWRTLWNQPQHF. The CDR3 coding sequence is TGTGCCAGCAGCAAACTATGGAGGACGCTCTGGAATCAGCCCCAGCATTTT.

The CDR3 nucleotides are TGTGCCAGCAAGACAGGGCGCGGCACTGAAGCTTTCTTT. Protein product: CASKTGRGTEAFF. V usage is TRBV2 and J usage is TRBJ1-1; 7 bases match TRBD1. With 7 bases clipped from V and 4 bases from J, the junction kept 6 bases outside the gene matches. This CDR3 comprises 13 residues. Per the germline V gene, CDR1 is SNHLY and CDR2 is FYNNEI.

J is TRBJ2-3 and V is TRBV4-2; TRBD2 aligns across 15 bases. This CDR3 region has 17 residues. Per germline, CDR1 LGHNA and CDR2 YNFKEQ. V dropped 1 base and J dropped 7; count of bases not matched to a gene: 6. The CDR3 protein is CASSQGTSGRGTNTQYF. In DNA, the CDR3 is TGTGCCAGCAGCCAAGGGACTAGCGGGAGGGGAACAAATACGCAGTATTTT.

This clone was detected a few times. The gene calls are TRBV12-5 and TRBJ1-2; D remains unclear. CDR3 length equals 14 residues. Trimming stripped 4 bases from V and 6 bases from J, with 15 bases between. The V gene's germline CDR1 is LGHNT and CDR2 FRNRAP. The CDR3 DNA reads as TGTGCTAGTGGTTCTCGGGTCAACTCCCATGGCTACACCTTC. This translates into CASGSRVNSHGYTF.

The table lists this clone with a few counts. The chain links TRBV7-9 to TRBJ2-5; D uncertain. The germline V gene encodes CDR1 SEHNR and CDR2 FQNEAQ (reference sequence). The CDR3 runs 14 residues. V lost 0 bases, J lost 5 bases, and 10 bases lay in between. As DNA, the CDR3 is TGTGCCAGCAGCTTAGCGGCGGCCCTCGAGACCCAGTACTTC. Translation gives CASSLAAALETQYF.

This chain links TRBV28 with TRBJ1-2; 12 bases align to TRBD1. The V segment lost 8 bases and the J segment 7 bases; nucleotides outside the gene matches: 5. The CDR3 is 13 residues long. Looked up from germline, CDR1 is MDHEN and CDR2 is SYDVKM. The CDR3 nucleotides read TGTGCCAGCTGGGACAGGGGGCTGGGTGGCTACACCTTC. It specifies CASWDRGLGGYTF.

This CDR3 reads CASSDGTGSYTEAFF. DNA of the CDR3: TGTGCCAGCAGTGACGGGACAGGGTCGTACACTGAAGCTTTCTTT. The chain recombines TRBV2 with TRBJ1-1; 9 bases map to TRBD1. Germline-derived CDR1 and CDR2 are SNHLY and FYNNEI. The CDR3 is 15 amino acids. Trimming cost V 3 bases and J 3 bases; bases outside gene matches: 5.

The genes are TRBV9 and TRBJ2-7; 9 nucleotides agree with TRBD1. This CDR3 comprises 13 residues. J was trimmed by 6 bases and V by 3 bases; bases with no gene match: 4. CDR1 is SGDLS, CDR2 YYNGEE, per germline. The CDR3 here is CASSADRGSEQYF. As DNA, the CDR3 is TGTGCCAGCAGCGCGGACAGGGGAAGCGAGCAGTACTTC.

This clone occurred a few times. The gene calls are TRBV6-5 and TRBJ2-1, with 15 bases fitting TRBD2. The CDR3 covers 14 residues. The germline V gene has CDR1 MNHEY and CDR2 SVGAGI. J gave up 10 bases and V 6 bases, and 4 bases lay outside the gene matches. The CDR3 loop is CASRPGLAGGEQFF. In nucleotides, the CDR3 is TGTGCCAGCAGGCCGGGACTAGCGGGAGGCGAGCAGTTCTTC.

The V gene is TRBV7-2, the J gene TRBJ2-7; 7 bases agree with TRBD1. There are 14 residues in the CDR3. Germline V lookup: CDR1 SGHTA, CDR2 FQGNSA. V lost 4 bases and J lost 0; bases outside the gene matches: 3. CDR3 in amino acids: CASSSQGSSYEQYF. The CDR3 region has the DNA TGTGCCAGCAGCTCACAGGGGAGCTCCTACGAGCAGTACTTC.

This clone was detected only a few times. This chain joins TRBV27 and TRBJ2-4, with unresolved D. The germline V gene has CDR1 MNHEY and CDR2 SMNVEV (reference sequence). The CDR3 is 13 residues long. V shed 4 bases and J shed 7 bases, with 11 bases lying between them. CDR3 sequence (DNA): TGTGCCAGCAGTTCCGGATTCAGGAACATTCAGTACTTC. This codes for CASSSGFRNIQYF.

This clone came up a few times. The genes are TRBV5-4 and TRBJ2-7, with 8 bases aligning to TRBD1. With 4 bases clipped from V and 2 bases from J, the junction kept 5 bases outside the gene matches. CDR1 and CDR2 from the germline V gene are SGHNT and YYREEE (reference sequence). CDR3 length: 14 residues. In DNA form, the CDR3 reads TGTGCCAGCAGCCCCGGGACAGGAGCCTACGAGCAGTACTTC. This codes for CASSPGTGAYEQYF.

In regard to this clone: The same CDR3 also results from other DNA sequences found in this sample. The chain has TRBV7-2 and TRBJ2-7; 7 nucleotides match TRBD1. CDR1 and CDR2 from the germline V gene are SGHTA and FQGNSA. The junction had 0 bases not matched to a gene; V was cut back by 3 bases and J by 4 bases. The CDR3 consists of 12 residues. CDR3 nucleotide sequence: TGTGCCAGCAGCTTGACAGGGTACGAGCAGTACTTC. Translation: CASSLTGYEQYF. The variable domain in full, with the rest retrieved from reference TRBV7-2 and TRBJ2-7, is GAGVSQSPSNKVTEKGKDVELRCDPISGHTALYWYRQSLGQGLEFLIYFQGNSAPDKSGLPSDRFSAERTGGSVSTLTIQRTQQEDSAVYLCASSLTGYEQYFGPGTRLTVT.